This T cell receptor beta chain appears in the sequencing data of a study of cytomegalovirus exposure and HLA in healthy donors. PCR used 60 Vbeta primers and 13 Jbeta primers. Clones were sequenced by immunoSEQ multiplex PCR, and TCRdb holds only the in-frame ones, with some missing. Among some 240,000 clones listed, approximately 80% were seen once. The junction had 9 bases not matched to a gene; V was cut back by 8 bases and J by 4 bases. The CDR3 length is 15 residues. Germline V lookup: CDR1 MNHNY, CDR2 SVGAGI (reference sequence). A remark on this clone: Its antigen is undetermined.

Study observations and caveats: An analysis that came later showed most CMV-associated TCR beta chains appearing HLA-restricted. Investigators reported approximately 170 TCR beta chains as tied to cytomegalovirus. There were several of the most significant clusters that appeared linked to common viral pathogens in a later analysis. A later examination showed that TCR association rates differed by HLA locus, with DRB1 most and HLA-C fewest.

The rearrangement links TRBV6-6 to TRBJ2-5; 11 bases line up with TRBD2. This TCR came from a male donor in good health and CMV-seronegative. Sequencing was done on a sample of PBMCs. The CDR3, as DNA: TGTGCCAGCGGAACTAGCGGGAGTAACGGAGAGACCCAGTACTTC. Translated: CASGTSGSNGETQYF.